Presented here are 21 T cell receptor beta chains from one specimen sequenced in a study of cytomegalovirus exposure and HLA in healthy donors. It was with 60 Vbeta and 13 Jbeta primers that the PCR ran. The repertoire was sequenced with immunoSEQ multiplex PCR; TCRdb's copy has only in-frame clones and lacks some. The repertoire has hundreds of thousands of clones, just under 85% of them found once; the top ten carry 0.55% to 0.7%. The specimen was PBMCs. The origin of the receptors is a middle-aged woman in good health and CMV-seronegative.

The J gene is TRBJ1-5, the V gene TRBV7-2; D gene ambiguous. Trimming removed 4 bases from V and 11 bases from J, with 9 bases in between. From germline, CDR1 is SGHTA and CDR2 FQGNSA. This CDR3 has 11 residues. CDR3 sequence reads: CASSSGRAQHF. The CDR3 coding sequence is TGTGCCAGCAGCTCCGGGCGGGCCCAGCATTTT.

This clone came up once. This chain joins TRBV19 and TRBJ1-2; D is undetermined. Germline lookup yields CDR1 LNHDA and CDR2 SQIVND (reference sequence). Trimming shortened V by 3 bases and J by 4 bases, and 15 bases separated the two germline ends. The CDR3 is 15 residues long. CDR3 sequence: CASSISGPVSYGYTF. The DNA of the CDR3 is TGTGCCAGTAGTATCTCTGGGCCTGTTTCCTATGGCTACACCTTC.

The CDR3 bases are TGTGCCAGCAGCTTGCAGGGGGCCTTTGGCGGGGAGCTGTTTTTT. Translating it yields CASSLQGAFGGELFF. The rearrangement joins TRBV7-2 to TRBJ2-2; 8 bases are shared with TRBD1. Germline V gene sequence: CDR1 SGHTA, CDR2 FQGNSA. Trimming at V came to 3 bases and at J to 7 bases, leaving 7 bases not matched to a gene. The CDR3 contains 15 residues.

This chain uses TRBV6-5 with TRBJ1-5; 8 bases are shared with TRBD1. The CDR3 consists of 15 residues. J gave up 6 bases and V 5 bases, and 9 bases lay outside the gene matches. In germline, CDR1 is MNHEY, CDR2 SVGAGI. In DNA, the CDR3 is TGTGCCAGCAGTCTTGGACAGGGTCGCAGTCAGCCCCAGCATTTT. Translated, it gives CASSLGQGRSQPQHF.

This chain uses TRBV9 with TRBJ1-4; tentative D call: TRBD1 (5 bases). The CDR3 extends over 14 amino acids. Trimming cost V 4 bases and J 7 bases, with 14 bases left between them. Germline lookup yields CDR1 SGDLS and CDR2 YYNGEE. The CDR3 nucleotides are TGTGCCAGCAGCCGAGGTGGGGCAGGTGAAAAACTGTTTTTT. Translated, it gives CASSRGGAGEKLFF.

This chain joins TRBV6-1 and TRBJ2-7; D remains unclear. With 1 base removed from V and 3 bases from J, the gap between germline ends came to 16 bases. The CDR3 runs to 16 residues. Germline CDR1 and CDR2: MNHNS and SASEGT. The CDR3 loop is CASSEGYLPWSYEQYF. The CDR3 bases are TGTGCCAGCAGTGAAGGTTACCTTCCATGGAGCTACGAGCAGTACTTC.

The CDR3 here is CASSQDGRWDREAFF. The CDR3 DNA reads as TGTGCCAGCAGCCAAGATGGGAGGTGGGACAGGGAAGCTTTCTTT. V and J are TRBV4-2 and TRBJ1-1, with 8 nucleotides matching TRBD1. Germline CDR1 is LGHNA and CDR2 is YNFKEQ. Germline trimming cut 0 bases from V and 8 bases from J; bases unmatched to any gene: 8. The CDR3 runs to 15 residues.

The genes are TRBV7-9 and TRBJ2-3; 11 bases line up with TRBD2. The CDR3 is 16 amino acids. CDR1 and CDR2 (germline): SEHNR, FQNEAQ (reference sequence). The ends lost 3 bases at V and 2 bases at J; junction bases unmatched: 4. The CDR3 nucleotides are TGTGCCAGCAGCTTCGTACTAGCGGGGGTCACAGATACGCAGTATTTT. This sequence encodes CASSFVLAGVTDTQYF.

In its sample, this clone was seen once. The chain has TRBV30 and TRBJ2-5; TRBD2 aligns across 13 bases. This CDR3 spans 14 amino acids. The junction had 3 bases not matched to a gene; V was cut back by 2 bases and J by 6 bases. The germline V gene has CDR1 GTSNPN and CDR2 SVGIG (reference sequence). The chain's CDR3 is CAWSTLAGGQTQYF. In DNA, the CDR3 is TGTGCCTGGAGTACACTAGCGGGGGGGCAGACCCAGTACTTC.

This chain connects TRBV7-8 to TRBJ1-2, with D uncertain. V lost 7 bases to trimming and J lost 0 bases, with 18 bases between them. This CDR3 comprises 16 residues. Germline V gene data show CDR1 as SGHVS and CDR2 as FQNEAQ. The CDR3 spells CASTPHSRGTNYGYTF. The CDR3 DNA reads as TGTGCCAGCACCCCGCATTCTAGAGGGACTAACTATGGCTACACCTTC. The whole variable domain, filled in from reference TRBV7-8 and TRBJ1-2, reads GAGVSQSPRYKVAKRGQDVALRCDPISGHVSLFWYQQALGQGPEFLTYFQNEAQLDKSGLPSDRFFAERPEGSVSTLKIQRTQQEDSAVYLCASTPHSRGTNYGYTFGSGTRLTVV.

V usage is TRBV7-9 and J usage is TRBJ2-7; D is perhaps TRBD2 (6 bases). This CDR3 has 15 residues. V was trimmed by 2 bases and J by 5 bases, leaving 16 bases between them. Germline V gene lookup returns CDR1 SEHNR and CDR2 FQNEAQ (reference sequence). The CDR3 DNA sequence: TGTGCCAGCAGCTTATCCCTGGGTCGACTAGACGAGCAGTACTTC. This encodes CASSLSLGRLDEQYF.

The genes are TRBV5-4 and TRBJ1-1, with D perhaps TRBD1 (6 bases). The CDR3 totals 15 residues. From germline, CDR1 is SGHNT and CDR2 YYREEE (reference sequence). V was cut by 0 bases and J by 4 bases, with 13 bases left in between. CDR3 nucleotide sequence: TGTGCCAGCAGCTTGGAGGGAAGAGGGGGCACTGAAGCTTTCTTT. This codes for CASSLEGRGGTEAFF.

The gene calls are TRBV6-1 and TRBJ1-2; TRBD1 aligns across 8 bases. Per the germline V gene, CDR1 is MNHNS and CDR2 is SASEGT. The V and J ends lost 2 bases and 8 bases, in that order; junction bases with no gene match: 7. This CDR3 is built from 14 residues. The CDR3 nucleotides are TGTGCCAGCAGTGAAAGGCAGGGGGCGCGAGGCTACACCTTC. This codes for CASSERQGARGYTF.

The rearrangement joins TRBV5-4 to TRBJ1-1, with no clear D. Germline V gene data show CDR1 as SGHNT and CDR2 as YYREEE (reference sequence). The CDR3 has 14 amino acids. The ends were cut back, 4 bases at V and 5 bases at J, with 15 bases in the middle. CDR3 region: CASSPSRSGTEAFF. The CDR3 bases are TGTGCCAGCAGCCCCTCCAGGAGCGGGACTGAAGCTTTCTTT.

This clone was counted between two and nine times. The CDR3 DNA is TGTGCCATCAGTGAGTCGGTGGCGGTGGGGGGAAAACTGTTTTTT. It encodes CAISESVAVGGKLFF. The gene calls are TRBV10-3 and TRBJ1-4; possibly TRBD1 for D (5 bases). Germline-derived CDR1 and CDR2 are ENHRY and SYGVKD. The CDR3 is 15 residues long. With 0 bases removed from V and 10 bases from J, the gap between germline ends came to 15 bases.

V is TRBV9 and J is TRBJ2-5, with 10 bases fitting TRBD2. V lost 3 bases to trimming and J lost 0 bases; unmatched junction nucleotides: 5. Looked up from germline, CDR1 is SGDLS and CDR2 is YYNGEE. The CDR3 is made up of 16 amino acids. CDR3 sequence reads: CASSAGSGGNQETQYF. CDR3 DNA sequence: TGTGCCAGCAGCGCCGGTAGCGGGGGGAACCAAGAGACCCAGTACTTC.

This clone was seen a single time. At one end the junction does not follow the germline gene, possibly because of a read error. CDR3 loop: CVSSIRAGLSGANVLTF. In DNA form, the CDR3 reads TGTGTCAGTAGTATTAGGGCAGGGCTCTCTGGGGCCAACGTCCTGACTTTC. The rearrangement joins TRBV19 to TRBJ2-6; tentatively, D is TRBD1 (5 bases). CDR1 LNHDA and CDR2 SQIVND come from the germline V gene (reference sequence). The CDR3 totals 17 residues.

This clone occurred a few times. The V call is TRBV7-3, the J call TRBJ1-2; 7 bases fit TRBD1. The CDR3 runs 13 residues. V dropped 2 bases and J dropped 6; count of bases not matched to a gene: 3. CDR1 SGHTA and CDR2 FQGTGA come from the germline V gene. The CDR3 bases are TGTGCCAGCAGCTTAGCAGGGGGTAATGGCTACACCTTC. Translated: CASSLAGGNGYTF.

This chain links TRBV5-1 with TRBJ2-6; D gene unclear. V lost 7 bases to trimming and J lost 0 bases, with 2 bases between them. This CDR3 is built from 12 residues. Looked up from germline, CDR1 is SGHRS and CDR2 is YFSETQ. The DNA for the CDR3 is TGCGCCAGCTACTCTGGGGCCAACGTCCTGACTTTC. This encodes CASYSGANVLTF.

The CDR3 DNA follows: TGCGCCAGCAGCTCCAACAGGGGAAACAATGAGCAGTTCTTC. Its protein product is CASSSNRGNNEQFF. The chain recombines TRBV5-1 with TRBJ2-1, with 7 bases identical to TRBD1. CDR3 size: 14 residues. CDR1 SGHRS and CDR2 YFSETQ come from the germline V gene. J lost 5 bases, V lost 3 bases, and 5 bases had no gene match.

V and J are TRBV2 and TRBJ2-5, with 7 positions matching TRBD1. Trimming removed 2 bases from V and 5 bases from J; junction bases left unmatched: 2. Germline CDR1 reads SNHLY; CDR2 reads FYNNEI. The CDR3 covers 13 residues. The CDR3 nucleotides are TGTGCCAGCAGTGAACAGGGACAGGAGACCCAGTACTTC. Protein sequence: CASSEQGQETQYF.